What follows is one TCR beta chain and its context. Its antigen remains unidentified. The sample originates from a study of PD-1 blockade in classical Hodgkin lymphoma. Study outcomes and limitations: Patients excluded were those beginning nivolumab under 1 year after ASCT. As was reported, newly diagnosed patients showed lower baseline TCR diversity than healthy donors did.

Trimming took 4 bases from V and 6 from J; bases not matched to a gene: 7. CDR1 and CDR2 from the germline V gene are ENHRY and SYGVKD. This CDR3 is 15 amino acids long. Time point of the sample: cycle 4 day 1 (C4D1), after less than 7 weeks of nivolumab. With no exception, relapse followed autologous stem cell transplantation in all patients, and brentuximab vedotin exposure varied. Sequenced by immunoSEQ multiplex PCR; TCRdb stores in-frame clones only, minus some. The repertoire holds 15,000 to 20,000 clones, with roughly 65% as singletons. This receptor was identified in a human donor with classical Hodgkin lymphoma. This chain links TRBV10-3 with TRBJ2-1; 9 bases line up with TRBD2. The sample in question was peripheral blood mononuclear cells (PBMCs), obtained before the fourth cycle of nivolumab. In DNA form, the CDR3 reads TGTGCCATCAGTGTGGGGCGGGAGGGCCCCAATGAGCAGTTCTTC. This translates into CAISVGREGPNEQFF.